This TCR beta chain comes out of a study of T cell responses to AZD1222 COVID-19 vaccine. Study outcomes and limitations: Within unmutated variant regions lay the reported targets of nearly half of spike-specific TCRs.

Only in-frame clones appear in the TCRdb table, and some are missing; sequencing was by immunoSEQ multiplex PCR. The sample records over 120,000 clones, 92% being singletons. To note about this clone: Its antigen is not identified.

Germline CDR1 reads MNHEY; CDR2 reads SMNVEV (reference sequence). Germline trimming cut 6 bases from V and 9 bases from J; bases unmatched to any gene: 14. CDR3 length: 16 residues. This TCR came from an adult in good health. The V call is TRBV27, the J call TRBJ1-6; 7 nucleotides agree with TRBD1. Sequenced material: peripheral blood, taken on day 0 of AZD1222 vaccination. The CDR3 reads CASRLYRDSLLSPLHF. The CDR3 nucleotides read TGTGCCAGCAGGCTGTACCGGGACAGCTTACTTTCACCCCTCCACTTT.